The T cell receptor (beta chain) under discussion was sequenced for a study of graft-versus-host responses after intestinal transplantation. Background on the study: Induction using anti-thymocyte globulin, followed by tacrolimus and steroids for approximately 3 years, was given to all recipients. Study-level results: Marrow from the recipient contained GvH clones, some of which had appeared first in ileum or blood. Peak levels of circulating GvH clones tracked with early post-transplant HvG declines. Allograft graft-versus-host to host-versus-graft clonal ratios ran high in patients with graft-donor T cell macrochimerism.

Germline assignment: CDR1 GTSNPN and CDR2 SVGIG (reference sequence). V lost 3 bases to trimming and J lost 0 bases, with 15 bases between them. The CDR3 length is 17 residues. Details on this clone: What it binds is unknown.

The method was immunoSEQ multiplex PCR; TCRdb's version includes in-frame clones alone and lacks a portion of them. The data contain approximately 46,000 clones, about 88% of them singletons. This TCR was recovered from a human donor who was the organ donor for an intestinal transplant. The V gene is TRBV30, the J gene TRBJ1-6; D possibly corresponds to TRBD1 (5 bases). This material consisted of unstimulated CD4+ T cells sorted from spleen or lymph node cells, taken before transplant. The CDR3: CAWSPLGASSYNSPLHF. In nucleotides, the CDR3 is TGTGCCTGGAGCCCCTTAGGGGCTAGCTCCTATAATTCACCCCTCCACTTT.